Below are 26 T cell receptor beta chains sequenced from a single sample in a study of T cell repertoires in cytomegalovirus infection. Each CDR3 protein is one row after TCRdb ran MiXCR on the reads. The sample includes about 530,000 distinct CDR3 sequences, about a quarter of them seen just once. Input material: PBMCs. All receptors derive from a human donor in good health (CMV status not recorded). Some clones in this sample may be carry-over from other donors' samples.

The rearrangement links TRBV2 to TRBJ2-3; 7 bases fit TRBD2. Germline V lookup: CDR1 SNHLY, CDR2 FYNNEI. Unmatched junction bases numbered 17, after V lost 9 bases and J lost 2 bases. The CDR3 has 17 residues. Written as DNA, the CDR3 is TGTGCCAGAGTAGCCCCCGGGGAGGGCCCCCACACAGATACGCAGTATTTT. The encoded protein is CARVAPGEGPHTDTQYF.

This clonotype was found a few times. The gene calls are TRBV11-2 and TRBJ2-1; no definite D call. There are 12 residues in the CDR3. CDR1 is SGHAT, CDR2 FQNNGV, per germline. With 2 bases removed from V and 9 bases from J, the gap between germline ends came to 8 bases. The CDR3 DNA is TGTGCCAGCAGCTTAATCTCAAGTGAGCAGTTCTTC. It yields the protein CASSLISSEQFF.

This clonotype was counted at least ten times. This rearrangement joins TRBV7-8 to TRBJ2-2, with D perhaps matching TRBD2 (5 bases). V was shortened by 5 bases and J by 6 bases, with 16 bases between the two germline ends. This CDR3 has 15 residues. Germline assignment: CDR1 SGHVS and CDR2 FQNEAQ. The CDR3 region is CASSQRWGTAGELFF. The CDR3 region has the DNA TGTGCCAGCAGCCAGCGGTGGGGTACCGCCGGGGAGCTGTTTTTT.

The V and J genes are TRBV4-1 and TRBJ2-7; D is perhaps TRBD1 or TRBD2 (5 bases each). This CDR3 region has 15 residues. CDR1 and CDR2 from the germline V gene are MGHRA and YSYEKL. Trimming removed 0 bases at V and 2 bases at J, with 11 bases between. CDR3 loop: CASSQEWGSPYEQYV. The CDR3 DNA reads TGCGCCAGCAGCCAAGAATGGGGGAGCCCCTACGAGCAGTACGTC.

With respect to this clonotype: A read error is possible here, since a much larger clone lies one base away. DNA of the CDR3: TGTGCCAGCAGCGCCCGGGGGGCAACTAATGAAAAACTGTTTTTT. Protein product: CASSARGATNEKLFF. This chain joins TRBV9 and TRBJ1-4, with D perhaps TRBD1 (5 bases). Germline V gene sequence: CDR1 SGDLS, CDR2 YYNGEE. V lost 3 bases and J 0 bases, leaving 9 bases between the germline ends. The CDR3 runs to 15 residues.

This clonotype was seen once. The chain is built from TRBV19 and TRBJ1-5, with 9 bases fitting TRBD1. There are 16 residues in the CDR3. Germline V gene sequence: CDR1 LNHDA, CDR2 SQIVND (reference sequence). V lost 5 bases and J lost 2; bases outside the gene matches: 7. The CDR3 sequence: CASSDPGQGGNQPQHF. CDR3 bases: TGTGCCAGTAGTGATCCGGGACAGGGAGGCAATCAGCCCCAGCATTTT.

This clonotype appeared many times. The chain uses TRBV7-2 and TRBJ2-5, with D perhaps TRBD1 or TRBD2 (5 bases each). Germline CDR1 and CDR2: SGHTA and FQGNSA. V was cut by 6 bases and J by 7 bases, with 12 bases left in between. The CDR3 has 12 residues. The CDR3: CASSPVGVTQYF. The CDR3 nucleotides are TGTGCCAGCAGTCCAGTGGGGGTGACCCAGTACTTC.

This clonotype was found a few times. V and J are TRBV10-3 and TRBJ2-7; D is undetermined. The V gene's germline CDR1 is ENHRY and CDR2 SYGVKD. The CDR3 covers 10 residues. V shed 10 bases and J shed 6 bases, with 10 bases lying between them. CDR3 region: CATMEGEQYF. The CDR3 DNA is TGTGCCACCATGGAAGGCGAGCAGTACTTC.

This clonotype has only a few counts. The chain joins TRBV7-2 to TRBJ1-1; the D is unclear. Trimming stripped 3 bases from V and 6 bases from J, with 14 bases between. Germline-derived CDR1 and CDR2 are SGHTA and FQGNSA. CDR3 length: 14 residues. The CDR3 bases are TGTGCCAGCAGCTTGAGGGTTTCGGGCTCTGAAGCTTTCTTT. Encoded protein: CASSLRVSGSEAFF.

The J gene is TRBJ1-2, the V gene TRBV29-1, with D unresolved. The CDR3 is 13 residues long. CDR1 and CDR2 (germline): SQVTM, ANQGSEA. V lost 4 bases and J lost 8, with 17 bases in between. CDR3: CSVVVDSVEGYTF. CDR3 DNA sequence: TGCAGCGTTGTTGTGGACTCGGTGGAGGGCTACACCTTC.

The chain combines TRBV5-8 with TRBJ2-1, with D perhaps TRBD1 (5 bases). With 2 bases removed from V and 2 bases from J, the gap between germline ends came to 11 bases. Germline V gene data show CDR1 as SGHTS and CDR2 as YDEGEE. CDR3 length equals 15 residues. The CDR3 loop reads CASSLRQYPYNEQFF. The CDR3 DNA reads TGTGCCAGCAGCTTAAGACAGTATCCCTACAATGAGCAGTTCTTC.

The chain couples TRBV12-3 or TRBV12-4 to TRBJ1-1; 7 nucleotides agree with TRBD1. The CDR3 totals 16 residues. V shed 6 bases and J 1 base; nucleotides not matched to a gene: 11. CDR3 amino acids: CASRLYTGTENTEAFF. Here the CDR3 DNA reads TGTGCCAGCAGGCTTTACACCGGGACAGAGAACACTGAAGCTTTCTTT.

This rearrangement joins TRBV6-5 to TRBJ2-5, with D perhaps TRBD2 (6 bases). CDR3 length: 16 residues. Germline CDR1 reads MNHEY; CDR2 reads SVGAGI. V was trimmed by 1 base and J by 2 bases, leaving 14 bases between them. The CDR3 nucleotides are TGTGCCAGCAGTTACTATGGGACTGGGATTCAAGAGACCCAGTACTTC. Protein sequence: CASSYYGTGIQETQYF.

The rearrangement uses TRBV11-2 and TRBJ1-1; D is uncertain. The CDR3 spans 16 residues. V lost 5 bases to trimming and J lost 0 bases, with 16 bases between them. Looked up from germline, CDR1 is SGHAT and CDR2 is FQNNGV. The CDR3 reads CASSPRKGIMNTEAFF. As DNA, the CDR3 is TGTGCCAGCAGCCCCCGTAAAGGGATCATGAACACTGAAGCTTTCTTT.

The chain recombines TRBV4-1 with TRBJ1-6; D is ambiguous. The CDR3 runs 15 residues. Germline CDR1 reads MGHRA; CDR2 reads YSYEKL. With 1 base removed from V and 5 bases from J, the gap between germline ends came to 9 bases. The CDR3 DNA is TGCGCCAGCAGCCAAGTAGGCCAGCATAATTCACCCCTCCACTTT. The encoded protein is CASSQVGQHNSPLHF.

This clonotype was counted ten times or more. The gene calls are TRBV6-2 or TRBV6-3 and TRBJ1-1, with D maybe TRBD1 (6 bases). The V and J ends lost 8 bases and 0 bases respectively, with 13 bases between them. This CDR3 has 14 amino acids. Germline CDR1 reads MNHEY; CDR2 reads SVGEGT. The CDR3: CASRFQGMNTEAFF. CDR3 DNA: TGTGCCAGCCGTTTTCAGGGGATGAACACTGAAGCTTTCTTT.

V and J are TRBV5-6 and TRBJ1-5, with D hard to call. This CDR3 region has 15 residues. Looked up from germline, CDR1 is SGHDT and CDR2 is YYEEEE. Deletions cut 0 bases from V and 2 bases from J, with 9 bases between. CDR3 bases: TGTGCCAGCAGCTTGGCCGTTCAGGGCAATCAGCCCCAGCATTTT. Protein product: CASSLAVQGNQPQHF.

This clonotype was picked up many times. J is TRBJ2-2 and V is TRBV18, with 14 bases matching TRBD2. Germline V gives CDR1 KGHSH, CDR2 LQKENI. J lost 5 bases, V lost 3 bases, and 5 bases had no gene match. The CDR3 extends over 17 amino acids. CDR3 loop: CASSPVGLAGGTGELFF. CDR3 sequence (DNA): TGTGCCAGCTCACCGGTCGGACTAGCGGGAGGTACCGGGGAGCTGTTTTTT.

This clonotype occurred a few times. The chain employs TRBV6-1 and TRBJ2-7, with 10 bases lining up with TRBD1. The V and J ends lost 5 bases and 6 bases, in that order; junction bases with no gene match: 4. Germline CDR1 reads MNHNS; CDR2 reads SASEGT. This CDR3 region has 13 residues. CDR3 protein: CASSRTGGGEQYV. The DNA for the CDR3 is TGTGCCAGCAGTCGGACAGGGGGGGGCGAGCAGTACGTC.

In this sample, this clonotype turned up many times. The chain employs TRBV4-3 and TRBJ2-3; D unclear. Trimming cost V 2 bases and J 6 bases, with 9 bases left between them. The CDR3 loop spans 13 amino acids. Germline V CDR1 and CDR2: LGHNA, YSLEER. This CDR3 reads CASSQSFADTQYF. The CDR3 DNA sequence: TGCGCCAGCAGCCAATCCTTCGCCGATACGCAGTATTTT.

This chain uses TRBV7-2 with TRBJ2-2; D remains unclear. Looked up from germline, CDR1 is SGHTA and CDR2 is FQGNSA. V gave up 5 bases and J gave up 3 bases, with 7 bases separating them. The CDR3 totals 13 residues. CDR3 nucleotide sequence: TGTGCCAGCAGCACTCGGTACACCGGGGAGCTGTTTTTT. Its translation: CASSTRYTGELFF. Complete variable domain (other parts from reference TRBV7-2 and TRBJ2-2): GAGVSQSPSNKVTEKGKDVELRCDPISGHTALYWYRQSLGQGLEFLIYFQGNSAPDKSGLPSDRFSAERTGGSVSTLTIQRTQQEDSAVYLCASSTRYTGELFFGEGSRLTVL.

J is TRBJ2-1 and V is TRBV20-1, with a weak D call TRBD2 (6 bases). This CDR3 contains 14 residues. V shed 0 bases and J shed 3 bases, with 9 bases lying between them. Germline CDR1 is DFQATT and CDR2 is SNEGSKA (reference sequence). Written as DNA, the CDR3 is TGCAGTGCTAGAGATCGGGGGATCTACAATGAGCAGTTCTTC. Protein: CSARDRGIYNEQFF.

The rearrangement uses TRBV15 and TRBJ2-2, with 7 bases matching TRBD2. The CDR3 totals 15 residues. CDR1 is LNHNV, CDR2 YYDKDF, per germline (reference sequence). V lost 5 bases, J lost 7 bases, and 10 bases stayed unmatched. The CDR3 bases are TGTGCCACCAGCTCCCTTGGGGGGGAAGGCGGGGAGCTGTTTTTT. This codes for CATSSLGGEGGELFF.

J is TRBJ1-1 and V is TRBV18, with D perhaps TRBD1 (5 bases). The CDR3 runs 17 residues. V lost 3 bases and J lost 1, with 18 bases in between. Germline CDR1 reads KGHSH; CDR2 reads LQKENI. The CDR3 region has the DNA TGTGCCAGCTCACCTACGTTCGGGGAGGGGAAGAACACTGAAGCTTTCTTT. Its translation is CASSPTFGEGKNTEAFF.

The CDR3 bases are TGTGCCAGCAGGGTCGGAGGGGGCGATGAGCAGTTCTTC. Protein: CASRVGGGDEQFF. The gene calls are TRBV7-2 and TRBJ2-1; weak D call: TRBD1 (7 bases). Germline values: CDR1 SGHTA, CDR2 FQGNSA. Trimming left V 6 bases short and J 8 bases short, with 14 bases between. The CDR3 consists of 13 residues.

This clonotype was detected only a few times. The chain joins TRBV4-3 to TRBJ1-5; perhaps TRBD1 as D (5 bases). This CDR3 has 15 residues. Germline CDR1 is LGHNA and CDR2 is YSLEER. V was trimmed by 0 bases and J by 6 bases, leaving 12 bases between them. CDR3 coding DNA: TGCGCCAGCAGCCAAGACTCGACCGGGGGTCAGCCCCAGCATTTT. It specifies CASSQDSTGGQPQHF.